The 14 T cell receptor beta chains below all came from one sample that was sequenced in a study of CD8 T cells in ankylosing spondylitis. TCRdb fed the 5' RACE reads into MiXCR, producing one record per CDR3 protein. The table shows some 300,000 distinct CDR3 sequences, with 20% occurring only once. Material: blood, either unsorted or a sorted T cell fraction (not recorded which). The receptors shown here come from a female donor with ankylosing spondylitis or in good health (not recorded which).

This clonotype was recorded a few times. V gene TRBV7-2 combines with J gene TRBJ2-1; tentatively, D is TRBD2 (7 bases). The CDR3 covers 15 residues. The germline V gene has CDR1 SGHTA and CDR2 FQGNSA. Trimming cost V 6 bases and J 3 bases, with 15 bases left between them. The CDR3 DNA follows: TGTGCCAGCAGGATACCGGGGGGCAGCTACAATGAGCAGTTCTTC. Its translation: CASRIPGGSYNEQFF. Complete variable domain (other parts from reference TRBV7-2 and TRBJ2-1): GAGVSQSPSNKVTEKGKDVELRCDPISGHTALYWYRQSLGQGLEFLIYFQGNSAPDKSGLPSDRFSAERTGGSVSTLTIQRTQQEDSAVYLCASRIPGGSYNEQFFGPGTRLTVL.

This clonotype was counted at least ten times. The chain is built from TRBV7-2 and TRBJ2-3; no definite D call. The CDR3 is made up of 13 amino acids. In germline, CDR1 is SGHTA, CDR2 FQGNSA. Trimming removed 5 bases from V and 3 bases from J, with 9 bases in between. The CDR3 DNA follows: TGTGCCAGCAGCCCCTCAAGAACAGATACGCAGTATTTT. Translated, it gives CASSPSRTDTQYF.

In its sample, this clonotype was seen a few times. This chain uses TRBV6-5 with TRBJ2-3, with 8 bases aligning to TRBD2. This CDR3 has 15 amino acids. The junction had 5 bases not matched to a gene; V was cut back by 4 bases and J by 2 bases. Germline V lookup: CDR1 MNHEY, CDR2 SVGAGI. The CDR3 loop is CASSSLAGPTDTQYF. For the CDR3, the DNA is TGTGCCAGCAGTTCCTTAGCGGGACCCACAGATACGCAGTATTTT.

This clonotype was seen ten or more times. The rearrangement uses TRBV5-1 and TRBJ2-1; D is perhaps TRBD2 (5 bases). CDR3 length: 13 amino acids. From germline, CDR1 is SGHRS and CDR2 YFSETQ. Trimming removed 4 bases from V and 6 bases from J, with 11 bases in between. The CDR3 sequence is CASSPLAGNEQFF. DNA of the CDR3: TGCGCCAGCAGCCCCCTGGCGGGCAATGAGCAGTTCTTC.

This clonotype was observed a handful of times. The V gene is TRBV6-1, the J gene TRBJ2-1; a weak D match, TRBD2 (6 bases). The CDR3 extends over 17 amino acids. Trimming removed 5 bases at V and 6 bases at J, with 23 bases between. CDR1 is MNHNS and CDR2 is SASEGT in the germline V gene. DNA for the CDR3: TGTGCCAGCAGTCCCCCCCGTTTCGGGGGACCGAGCAATGAGCAGTTCTTC. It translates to CASSPPRFGGPSNEQFF.

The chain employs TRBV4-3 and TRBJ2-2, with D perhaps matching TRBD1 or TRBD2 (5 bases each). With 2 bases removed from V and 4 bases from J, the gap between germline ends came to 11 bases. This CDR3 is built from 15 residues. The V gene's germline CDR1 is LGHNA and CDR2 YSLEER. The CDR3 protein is CASSQSRAGTGELFF. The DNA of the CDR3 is TGCGCCAGCAGCCAATCCAGGGCGGGCACCGGGGAGCTGTTTTTT.

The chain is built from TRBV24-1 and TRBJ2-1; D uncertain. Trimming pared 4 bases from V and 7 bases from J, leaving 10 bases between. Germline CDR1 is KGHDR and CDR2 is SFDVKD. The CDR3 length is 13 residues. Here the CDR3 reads CATSDPQRNEQFF. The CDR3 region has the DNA TGTGCCACCAGTGACCCTCAGAGAAATGAGCAGTTCTTC.

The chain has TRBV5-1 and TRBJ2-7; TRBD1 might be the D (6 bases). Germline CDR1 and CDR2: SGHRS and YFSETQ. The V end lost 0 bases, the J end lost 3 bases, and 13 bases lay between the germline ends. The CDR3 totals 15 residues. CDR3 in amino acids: CASSLATGHIYEQYF. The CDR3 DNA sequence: TGCGCCAGCAGCTTGGCCACGGGACACATCTACGAGCAGTACTTC.

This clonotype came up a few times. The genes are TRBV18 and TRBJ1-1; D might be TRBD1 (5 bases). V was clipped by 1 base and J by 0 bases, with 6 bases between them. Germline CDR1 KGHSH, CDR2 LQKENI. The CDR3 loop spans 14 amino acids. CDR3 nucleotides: TGTGCCAGCTCACCACAGGGGATGAACACTGAAGCTTTCTTT. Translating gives CASSPQGMNTEAFF.

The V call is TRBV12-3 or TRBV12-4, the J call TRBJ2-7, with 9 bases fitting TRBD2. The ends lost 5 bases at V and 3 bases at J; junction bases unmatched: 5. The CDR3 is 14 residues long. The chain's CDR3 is CASSPSGTNYEQYF. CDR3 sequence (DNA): TGTGCCAGCAGTCCTAGCGGGACCAACTACGAGCAGTACTTC.

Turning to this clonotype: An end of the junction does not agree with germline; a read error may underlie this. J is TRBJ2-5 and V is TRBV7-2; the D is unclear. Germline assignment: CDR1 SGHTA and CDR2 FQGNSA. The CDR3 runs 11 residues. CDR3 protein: CASSSWGNANF. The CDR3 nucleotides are TGTGCCAGCAGCTCTTGGGGTAACGCGAACTTC.

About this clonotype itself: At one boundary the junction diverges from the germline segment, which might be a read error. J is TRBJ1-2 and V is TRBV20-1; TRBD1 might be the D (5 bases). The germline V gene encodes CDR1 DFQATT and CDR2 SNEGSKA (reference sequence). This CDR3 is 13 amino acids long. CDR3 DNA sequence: TGCAGTGCTAGTAGGGGTACGGTAGATGGCTACAACTTC. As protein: CSASRGTVDGYNF.

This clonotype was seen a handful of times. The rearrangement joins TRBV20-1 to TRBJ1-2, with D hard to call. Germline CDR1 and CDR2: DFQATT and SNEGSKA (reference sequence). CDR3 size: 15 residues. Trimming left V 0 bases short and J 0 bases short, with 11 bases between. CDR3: CSARDPLKTNYGYTF. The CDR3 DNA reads TGCAGTGCTAGAGACCCTCTAAAGACTAACTATGGCTACACCTTC.

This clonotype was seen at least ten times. CDR3 sequence: CASSQQINYGYTF. The DNA of the CDR3 is TGTGCCAGCAGCCAACAGATTAACTATGGCTACACCTTC. V gene TRBV12-3 or TRBV12-4 combines with J gene TRBJ1-2; D not resolved. The CDR3 is 13 residues long. The V and J ends lost 6 bases and 1 base respectively, with 9 bases between them.